These T cell receptor beta chains were read from a single sample in a study of blood T cells in healthy people across ages. TCRdb fed the 5' RACE reads into MiXCR, producing one record per CDR3 protein. The profile shows 1.5 million to 2 million distinct CDR3 sequences, 28% of them singletons. Sequencing was performed on blood. Every receptor here comes from a woman in her 30s in good health. Both conserved end residues are part of each CDR3. The order of the fields is D gene, clone size, J gene, V gene, CDR3 DNA, CDR3 protein. The D gene is left open where the match is weak. Size values are once, few and many counts, or a class for expanded clones, and some rows have none.

TRBD1	few	TRBJ2-7	TRBV7-9	TGTGCCAGCAGCCCAGGGGGTGACCCTAACGAGCAGTACTTC	CASSPGGDPNEQYF
-	-	TRBJ1-1	TRBV27	TGTGCCGGCAGTTTGGGGACACTATCAACGGGGAGCACTGAAGCTTTCTTT	CAGSLGTLSTGSTEAFF
-	few	TRBJ1-2	TRBV19	TGTGCCAGCCGGTTTCAGGGGCAGAGTACCTATGGCTACACCTTC	CASRFQGQSTYGYTF
TRBD2	many	TRBJ2-7	TRBV7-2	TGTGCCAGCAGCTCTCAAGCTAGCGGGGGCCCCTACGAGCAGTACTTC	CASSSQASGGPYEQYF
-	many	TRBJ2-6	TRBV10-2	TGCGCCACCAGGGGCTCTTACTCTGGGGCCAACGTCCTGACTTTC	CATRGSYSGANVLTF
TRBD2	-	TRBJ2-5	TRBV6-6	TGTGCCAGCAGTCTAGCGGGAGGGGAGACCCAGAACTTC	CASSLAGGETQNF
-	few	TRBJ1-4	TRBV15	TGTGCCACCAGCGGGCCGGGAGGTTTGAGAAAACTGTTTTTT	CATSGPGGLRKLFF
-	-	TRBJ2-1	TRBV29-1	TGCAGCACATGGACACCCTGCAATGAGCAGTTCTTC	CSTWTPCNEQFF
-	-	TRBJ2-1	TRBV12-3/TRBV12-4	TGTGCCAGCAGGCCCCTTGGCGTTTGGGACGGCAATGAGCAGTTCTTC	CASRPLGVWDGNEQFF
-	-	TRBJ2-7	TRBV19	TGTGCCAGTAGTATAGCTGACGAGCAGTACTTC	CASSIADEQYF
-	-	TRBJ1-1	TRBV7-9	TGTGCCAGCAGCTCCAGTGAGCCAGAAGCTTTCTTT	CASSSSEPEAFF
-	few	TRBJ1-2	TRBV10-3	TGTGCCATCACTAAGTACACCGGGACAACGAATGGCTACACCTTC	CAITKYTGTTNGYTF
-	-	TRBJ2-7	TRBV18	TGTGCCGGCTCACCAGGGAGGGACAACGAGCAGTACTTC	CAGSPGRDNEQYF
-	-	TRBJ2-6	TRBV20-1	TGCAGTACTGAAGGGGAAACCGGGGCCAACGTCCTGACTTTC	CSTEGETGANVLTF
TRBD2	-	TRBJ2-2	TRBV7-9	TGTGCCAGCAGACCTCCGGGACTACCGACCGGGGAGCTGTTTTTT	CASRPPGLPTGELFF
-	few	TRBJ1-5	TRBV6-2/TRBV6-3	TGTGCCAGCAGTTCCCCCCTCCGGCCCCAGCATTTT	CASSSPLRPQHF